Sequencing of this TCR beta chain was carried out in a study of tumor-infiltrating lymphocytes in primary liver carcinoma (dated by TCRdb to about 2017). Regarding the research as a whole: Between late 2015 and March 2016, about 5 patients in China with histopathologically diagnosed primary liver carcinoma had surgical resection. Of the five patients (three men and two women, aged 30 to 69 years), four had hepatocellular carcinoma and one had combined HCC and intrahepatic cholangiocarcinoma. The tumors of the five patients were staged as T1-T3 N0M0, with maximum diameters ranging from 4.2 to 10 cm. Roughly 3.5 to 7.5 million productive TCRbeta reads were obtained per sample, and no significant difference in read depth was found between tissue types. For each liver tumor, the study sampled five regions along with adjacent normal tissue and blood, and applied TCRbeta repertoire sequencing, expression microarrays and whole-exome sequencing. A total of roughly 35 specimens from 5 patients underwent TCRbeta repertoire sequencing, comprising about 25 tumor regions, 5 adjacent noncancerous liver tissues and 5 peripheral blood samples. Reproducibility between technical replicate repertoires was high, with correlation coefficients above 0.95 and mean shared-clone rates roughly 0.91.

Using a constant-region primer and ProtoScript II reverse transcriptase, TCRbeta-specific cDNA was reverse-transcribed from approximately 0.5 ug total RNA. The TCRbeta libraries were prepared through three rounds of nested multiplex PCR following a slightly modified ARM-PCR procedure. A final 25-cycle PCR with Deep VentR polymerase added sample barcodes and Illumina adapters. Amplicons of 200-500 bp were gel-purified with a QIAquick gel extraction kit before sequencing. An Illumina HiSeq 2500 was used to sequence the TCRbeta amplicons, generating 250-bp paired-end reads. The source study handled its data this way. Quality trimming of reads was performed with Trimmomatic v0.33, and paired reads were merged with FLASH v1.2.11 so that full CDR3 sequences could be recovered. V, D and J germline segments were assigned to the rearranged TCRbeta sequences by MiGEC v1.2.1b. Clonotype statistics and Shannon-Wiener diversity indices were calculated with VDJtools v1.0.0. To reduce sampling bias, subsequent analyses other than the diversity analysis used only the 250 most abundant clonotypes in each sample. TCRdb's own reprocessing of the public reads used fastp at Q25 and MiXCR and kept productive beta chains. Duplicate CDR3 protein sequences are folded into a single record with the most common DNA and genes. Here the V and J calls rest on TCRdb's processing, not on the authors' analysis. In this sample the table shows some 190,000 distinct CDR3 sequences, over 50% of which occur a single time. In total, the top ten clones hold approximately 68% of the sample.

Blood RNA was extracted from unsorted whole blood using TRIzol reagent, and germline DNA was obtained with the DNeasy Blood & Tissue kit. Patients had chronic HBV infection and were treatment-naive at sampling. Around 4 milliliters of peripheral blood were collected into K2EDTA tubes before surgery. This clonotype showed up just a few times. It lacks a known antigen. Nothing much larger sits one base from this clone, and base qualities are not available. Overall results and qualifications from the work: Pairs of tumor regions showed greater repertoire overlap (mean 36%) than tumor-adjacent pairs (17%) or tumor-blood pairs (approximately 14%), which is consistent with antigen-driven expansion. Bulk unsorted samples precluded comparing CD4+ and CD8+ T cell repertoires. Only the TCR beta chain was sequenced, so true repertoire diversity is likely underestimated because unpaired alpha chains were not captured. The top 250 clones accounted for a significantly greater share of the repertoire in tumors than in blood (p = 0.039). With just four to six patients in the study, the authors point out that the findings should be validated in a larger study.

Material: peripheral blood. This TCR was recovered from a man aged 40-50 years with primary liver carcinoma and hepatitis B virus infection.

The CDR3 region reads CASSNLRTGLSSPLHF. The sequenced DNA: TGTGCCAGCAGTAACCTTCGAACAGGGTTGAGCTCACCCCTCCACTTT. Recombination linked TRBV6-5 to TRBJ1-6; TRBD1 is possibly the D segment (6 matching bases). The CDR3 numbers 16 residues from cysteine through phenylalanine. CDR3 DNA is the only sequence kept; it has 48 bases, read in frame from the first base. The trim is 5 bases for V and 10 bases for J, with a gap of 21 bases between the germline ends. CDR1 and CDR2 are read off the germline V gene as MNHEY and SVGAGI.